The 16 T cell receptor beta chains below come from one sample, sequenced in a study of cytomegalovirus exposure and HLA in healthy donors. The PCR employed 60 Vbeta primers together with 13 Jbeta primers. Only in-frame clones appear in the TCRdb table, and some are missing; sequencing was by immunoSEQ multiplex PCR. The sample holds approximately 190,000 clones, around four fifths seen once. Specimen: PBMCs. Every receptor here comes from a woman aged 18-35 years in good health and CMV-seronegative.

The CDR3 here is CASALGAAGTGSEGSEAFF. The CDR3, as DNA: TGTGCCAGCGCTCTGGGTGCCGCAGGGACAGGCTCCGAGGGGTCTGAAGCTTTCTTT. The V call is TRBV7-6, the J call TRBJ1-1; 8 bases match TRBD1. V lost 8 bases and J lost 6; bases outside the gene matches: 26. There are 19 residues in the CDR3. Germline lookup yields CDR1 SGHVS and CDR2 FNYEAQ.

As regards this clone: A junction boundary mismatches the germline segment, possibly from a read error. CDR3 amino acids: CASSLGDRGSETRYF. The CDR3 DNA follows: TGCGCCAGCAGCTTGGGGGACAGGGGATCAGAGACCCGGTACTTC. This chain connects TRBV5-1 to TRBJ2-5; 10 bases line up with TRBD1. Germline CDR1 is SGHRS and CDR2 is YFSETQ. The length of the CDR3 is 15 residues.

The chain couples TRBV7-9 to TRBJ1-1; TRBD1 is a possible D gene (6 bases). CDR3 size: 14 residues. Germline V CDR1 and CDR2: SEHNR, FQNEAQ (reference sequence). With 2 bases removed from V and 4 bases from J, the gap between germline ends came to 11 bases. The CDR3 region is CASSLTGGGTEAFF. The DNA for the CDR3 is TGTGCCAGCAGCTTAACGGGAGGGGGCACTGAAGCTTTCTTT.

In this sample, this clone turned up once. The V call is TRBV19, the J call TRBJ1-6, with D possibly TRBD1 on 5 matching bases. The germline CDR1 and CDR2 sequences are LNHDA and SQIVND (reference sequence). Between the trimmed V and J ends, which lost 6 bases and 6 bases, there was a span of 15 bases. CDR3 length: 15 residues. The CDR3, as DNA: TGTGCCAGTAGATTGAAACAGGACCTTAATTCACCCCTCCACTTT. Translating gives CASRLKQDLNSPLHF.

The rearrangement links TRBV29-1 to TRBJ1-1, with D possibly TRBD1 on 6 matching bases. CDR1 and CDR2 from the germline V gene are SQVTM and ANQGSEA. Deletions cut 6 bases from V and 0 bases from J, with 14 bases between. The CDR3 sequence is 14 residues long. CDR3 DNA sequence: TGCAGCGTCATCTCACAGGGAATGAACACTGAAGCTTTCTTT. Protein sequence: CSVISQGMNTEAFF.

The chain couples TRBV10-3 to TRBJ1-1; a weak D match, TRBD1 (5 bases). The length of the CDR3 is 15 residues. The V end lost 6 bases, the J end lost 5 bases, and 19 bases lay between the germline ends. CDR1 ENHRY and CDR2 SYGVKD come from the germline V gene. The CDR3 is CAIRQDGLSGTEAFF. In nucleotides, the CDR3 is TGTGCCATCAGACAGGACGGACTAAGTGGAACTGAAGCTTTCTTT.

A few counts support this clone. The gene calls are TRBV6-5 and TRBJ1-1; a weak D match, TRBD1 (5 bases). V was shortened by 6 bases and J by 1 base, with 12 bases between the two germline ends. Germline CDR1 reads MNHEY; CDR2 reads SVGAGI. The CDR3 runs 14 residues. The CDR3 DNA reads TGTGCCAGCAGCCTCGGGCAGGGGAACACTGAAGCTTTCTTT. It yields the protein CASSLGQGNTEAFF.

The gene calls are TRBV15 and TRBJ2-7, with a possible D match to TRBD2 (5 bases). The V gene's germline CDR1 is LNHNV and CDR2 YYDKDF (reference sequence). The length of the CDR3 is 18 residues. Trimming pared 3 bases from V and 6 bases from J, leaving 27 bases between. CDR3 in DNA: TGTGCCACCAGCAGGCCTGGTATGGGAACAGTCCAAGGGAGCGAGCAGTACTTC. The encoded protein is CATSRPGMGTVQGSEQYF.

The chain uses TRBV11-1 and TRBJ2-5; perhaps TRBD2 as D (5 bases). Deletions cut 3 bases from V and 2 bases from J, with 16 bases between. Germline V gene data show CDR1 as SGHAT and CDR2 as FQDESV (reference sequence). The CDR3 has 16 amino acids. The CDR3 is CASSLRAGLQQETQYF. In DNA form, the CDR3 reads TGTGCCAGCAGCTTGAGGGCCGGACTGCAGCAAGAGACCCAGTACTTC.

The chain couples TRBV29-1 to TRBJ2-5; 9 positions match TRBD2. The CDR3 is 16 amino acids. The junction had 6 bases not matched to a gene; V was cut back by 0 bases and J by 1 base. Germline V CDR1 and CDR2: SQVTM, ANQGSEA. CDR3 in amino acids: CSVEDLGSGGQETQYF. The DNA of the CDR3 is TGCAGCGTTGAAGATTTGGGTAGCGGGGGCCAAGAGACCCAGTACTTC.

The chain is built from TRBV30 and TRBJ2-7; D perhaps matches TRBD2 (7 bases). The germline CDR1 and CDR2 sequences are GTSNPN and SVGIG (reference sequence). The CDR3 sequence is 16 residues long. V lost 3 bases to trimming and J lost 2 bases, with 20 bases between them. The CDR3 loop is CAWRDRGGAAPYEQYF. As DNA, the CDR3 is TGTGCCTGGAGGGATAGGGGGGGGGCTGCGCCCTACGAGCAGTACTTC.

The chain recombines TRBV21-1 with TRBJ1-6. TRBV21-1 is a recognized pseudogene. The CDR3 is 16 amino acids. CDR3 DNA sequence: TGTGCCAGCAGCAAAGGTTCCCCCCGAATGCGCTCACCCCTCCACTTT. It specifies CASSKGSPRMRSPLHF.

The genes are TRBV7-8 and TRBJ2-2; TRBD2 might be the D (7 bases). V was pared by 4 bases and J by 5 bases, with 14 bases between. This CDR3 has 15 amino acids. Germline loops: CDR1 SGHVS, CDR2 FQNEAQ. The CDR3 sequence: CASSSRGGGTGELFF. Written as DNA, the CDR3 is TGTGCCAGCAGCTCGAGGGGGGGTGGGACCGGGGAGCTGTTTTTT.

V gene TRBV27 combines with J gene TRBJ2-7, with TRBD1 identical over 10 bases. Germline CDR1 reads MNHEY; CDR2 reads SMNVEV (reference sequence). CDR3 length: 15 residues. V lost 4 bases, J lost 2 bases, and 5 bases stayed unmatched. The CDR3 DNA reads as TGTGCCAGCAGTTCCGGGACAGGGGATCCCTACGAGCAGTACTTC. This translates into CASSSGTGDPYEQYF.

The chain joins TRBV27 to TRBJ1-5; 11 bases line up with TRBD1. Germline V gene data show CDR1 as MNHEY and CDR2 as SMNVEV (reference sequence). The CDR3 totals 15 residues. V lost 3 bases to trimming and J lost 9 bases; unmatched junction nucleotides: 7. This CDR3 reads CASSFGQGAAWPQHF. CDR3 in DNA: TGTGCCAGCAGTTTCGGACAGGGGGCAGCGTGGCCCCAGCATTTT.

The rearrangement uses TRBV7-8 and TRBJ2-5; D possibly corresponds to TRBD2 (7 bases). CDR1 SGHVS and CDR2 FQNEAQ come from the germline V gene. The CDR3 totals 16 residues. V dropped 1 base and J dropped 3 bases, with 15 bases sitting between them. As DNA, the CDR3 is TGTGCCAGCAGCTTAGGAGCCGGGGGGCGAAAAGAGACCCAGTACTTC. This gives the protein CASSLGAGGRKETQYF.